This T cell receptor beta chain is drawn from a study of blood T cells in healthy people across ages. The use of a sample-barcoded 5' primer and a J-beta primer mix characterized a second PCR of roughly 6 to 11 cycles. The study obtained at least 2.5 million CDR3-containing paired-end reads from every sample. TCRdb reprocessed the 5' RACE reads via MiXCR and lists one record per CDR3 protein. The sample has hundreds of thousands of distinct CDR3 sequences; 25% to 30% are singletons. This clonotype was detected ten times or more. The CDR3 has 15 amino acids. J lost 1 base, V lost 7 bases, and 7 bases had no gene match.

The V call is TRBV12-3 or TRBV12-4, the J call TRBJ2-1; 7 nucleotides agree with TRBD1. The sequence was collected from an elderly woman in good health. Sequences were obtained from blood. The CDR3 here is CASTSEGASYNEQFF. CDR3 nucleotides: TGTGCCAGCACCTCCGAGGGGGCGTCCTACAATGAGCAGTTCTTC.